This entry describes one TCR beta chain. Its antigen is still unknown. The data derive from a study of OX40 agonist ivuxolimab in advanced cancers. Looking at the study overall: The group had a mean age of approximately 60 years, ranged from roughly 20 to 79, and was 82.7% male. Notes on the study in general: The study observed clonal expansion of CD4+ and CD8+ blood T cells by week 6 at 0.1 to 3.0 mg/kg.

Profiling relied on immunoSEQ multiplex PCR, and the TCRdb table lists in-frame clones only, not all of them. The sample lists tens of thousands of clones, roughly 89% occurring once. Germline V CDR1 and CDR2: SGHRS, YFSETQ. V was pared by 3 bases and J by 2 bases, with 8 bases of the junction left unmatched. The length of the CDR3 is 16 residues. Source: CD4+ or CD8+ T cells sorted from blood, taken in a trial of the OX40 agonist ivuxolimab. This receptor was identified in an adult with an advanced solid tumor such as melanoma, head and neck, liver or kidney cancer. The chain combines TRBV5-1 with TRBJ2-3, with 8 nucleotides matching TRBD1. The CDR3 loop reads CASSSGQGQYTDTQYF. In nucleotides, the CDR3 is TGCGCCAGCAGCTCTGGACAGGGCCAATACACAGATACGCAGTATTTT. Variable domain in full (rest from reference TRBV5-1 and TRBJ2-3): KAGVTQTPRYLIKTRGQQVTLSCSPISGHRSVSWYQQTPGQGLQFLFEYFSETQRNKGNFPGRFSGRQFSNSRSEMNVSTLELGDSALYLCASSSGQGQYTDTQYFGPGTRLTVL.